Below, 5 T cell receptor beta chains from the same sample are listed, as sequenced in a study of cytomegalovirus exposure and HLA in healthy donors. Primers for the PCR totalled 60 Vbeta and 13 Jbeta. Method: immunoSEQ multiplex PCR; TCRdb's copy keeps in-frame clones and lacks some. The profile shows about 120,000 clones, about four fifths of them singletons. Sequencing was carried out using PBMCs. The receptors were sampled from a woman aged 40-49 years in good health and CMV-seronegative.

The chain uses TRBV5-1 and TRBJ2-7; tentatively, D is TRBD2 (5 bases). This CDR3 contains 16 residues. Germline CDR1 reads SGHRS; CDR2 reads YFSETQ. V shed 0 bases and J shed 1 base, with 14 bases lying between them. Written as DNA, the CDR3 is TGCGCCAGCAGCTTGGCGGGGAGTTATGGGTCCTACGAGCAGTACTTC. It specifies CASSLAGSYGSYEQYF.

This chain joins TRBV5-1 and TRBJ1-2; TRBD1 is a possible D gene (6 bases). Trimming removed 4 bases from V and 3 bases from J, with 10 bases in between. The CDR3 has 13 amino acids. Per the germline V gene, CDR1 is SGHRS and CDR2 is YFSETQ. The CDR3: CASSHREYYGYTF. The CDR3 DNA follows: TGCGCCAGCAGCCACAGGGAGTACTATGGCTACACCTTC.

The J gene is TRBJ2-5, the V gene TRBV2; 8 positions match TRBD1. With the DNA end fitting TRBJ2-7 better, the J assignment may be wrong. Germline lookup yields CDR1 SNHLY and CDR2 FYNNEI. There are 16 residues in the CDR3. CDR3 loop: CASSPGTGSRSHEQYF. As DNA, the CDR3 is TGTGCCAGCAGCCCCGGGACAGGCTCTCGGAGCCACGAGCAGTACTTC.

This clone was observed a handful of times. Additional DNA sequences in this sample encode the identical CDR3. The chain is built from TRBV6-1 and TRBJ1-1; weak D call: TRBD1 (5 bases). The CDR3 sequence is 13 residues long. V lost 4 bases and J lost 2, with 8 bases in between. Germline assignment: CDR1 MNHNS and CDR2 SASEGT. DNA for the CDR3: TGTGCCAGCAGTGGGACAAGTAACACTGAAGCTTTCTTT. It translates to CASSGTSNTEAFF.

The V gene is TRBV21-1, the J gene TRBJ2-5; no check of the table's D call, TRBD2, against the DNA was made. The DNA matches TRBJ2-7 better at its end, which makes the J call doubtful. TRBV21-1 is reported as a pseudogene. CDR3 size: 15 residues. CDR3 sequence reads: CASVPTYCGAYEQYF. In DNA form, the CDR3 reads TGTGCCAGCGTCCCAACCTATTGCGGGGCTTACGAGCAGTACTTC.